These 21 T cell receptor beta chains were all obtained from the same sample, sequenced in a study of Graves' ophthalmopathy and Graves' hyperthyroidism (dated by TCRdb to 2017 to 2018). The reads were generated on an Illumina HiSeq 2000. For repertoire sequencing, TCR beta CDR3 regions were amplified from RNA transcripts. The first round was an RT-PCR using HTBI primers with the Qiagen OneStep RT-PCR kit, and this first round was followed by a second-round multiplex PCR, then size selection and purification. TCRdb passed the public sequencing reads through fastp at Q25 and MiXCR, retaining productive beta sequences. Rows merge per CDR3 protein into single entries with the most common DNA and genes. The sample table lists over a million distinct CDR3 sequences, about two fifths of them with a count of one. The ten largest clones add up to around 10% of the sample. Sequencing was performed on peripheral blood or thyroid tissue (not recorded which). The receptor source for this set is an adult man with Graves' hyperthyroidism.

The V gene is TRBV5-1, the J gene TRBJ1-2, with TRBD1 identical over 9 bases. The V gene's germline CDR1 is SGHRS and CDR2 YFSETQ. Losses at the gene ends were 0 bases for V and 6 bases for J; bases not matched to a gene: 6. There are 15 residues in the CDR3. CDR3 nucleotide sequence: TGCGCCAGCAGCTTGGTCCCCGGACAGGGGAATGGCTACACCTTC. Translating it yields CASSLVPGQGNGYTF.

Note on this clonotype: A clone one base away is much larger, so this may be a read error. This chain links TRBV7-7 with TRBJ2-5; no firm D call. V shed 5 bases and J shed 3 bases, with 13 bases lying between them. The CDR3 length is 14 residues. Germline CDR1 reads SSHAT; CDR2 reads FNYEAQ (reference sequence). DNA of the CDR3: TGTGCCAGCAGCCCTCTAGTTGGTGAAGAGACCCAGTACTTC. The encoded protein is CASSPLVGEETQYF.

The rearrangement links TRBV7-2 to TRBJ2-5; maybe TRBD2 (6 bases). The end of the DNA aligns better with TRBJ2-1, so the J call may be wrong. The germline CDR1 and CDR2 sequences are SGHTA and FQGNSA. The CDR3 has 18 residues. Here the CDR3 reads CASSFMLAGRTSYNEQFF. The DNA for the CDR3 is TGTGCCAGCAGCTTCATGCTGGCGGGAAGAACCTCCTACAATGAGCAGTTCTTC.

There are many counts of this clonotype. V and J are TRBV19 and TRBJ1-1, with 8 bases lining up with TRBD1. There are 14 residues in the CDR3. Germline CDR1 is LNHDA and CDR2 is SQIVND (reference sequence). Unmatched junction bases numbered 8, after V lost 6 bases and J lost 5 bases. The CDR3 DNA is TGTGCCAGTAGCACCCAGGGGGCGCGTACTGAAGCTTTCTTT. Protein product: CASSTQGARTEAFF.

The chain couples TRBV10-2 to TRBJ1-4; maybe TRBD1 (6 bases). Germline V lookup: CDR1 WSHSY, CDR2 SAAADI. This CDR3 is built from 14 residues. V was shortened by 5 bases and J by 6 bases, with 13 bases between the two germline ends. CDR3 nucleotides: TGCGCCAGCAGTTCCAGGGGCAACGATGAAAAACTGTTTTTT. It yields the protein CASSSRGNDEKLFF.

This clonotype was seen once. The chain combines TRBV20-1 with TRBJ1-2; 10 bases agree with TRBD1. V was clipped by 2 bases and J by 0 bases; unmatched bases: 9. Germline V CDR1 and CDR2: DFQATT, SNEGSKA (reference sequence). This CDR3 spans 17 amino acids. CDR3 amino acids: CSARKTGGTLANYGYTF. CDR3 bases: TGCAGTGCTAGAAAGACAGGGGGCACCCTCGCTAACTATGGCTACACCTTC.

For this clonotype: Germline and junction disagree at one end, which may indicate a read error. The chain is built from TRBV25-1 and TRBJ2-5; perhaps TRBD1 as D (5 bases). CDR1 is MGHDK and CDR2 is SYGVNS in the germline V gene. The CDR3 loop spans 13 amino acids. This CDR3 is CACSADREETQYF. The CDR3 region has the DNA TGTGCCTGCAGTGCTGACAGAGAAGAGACCCAGTACTTC.

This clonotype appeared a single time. CDR3 sequence: CASRSGRQGVGYTF. The CDR3 DNA follows: TGTGCCAGCAGGTCGGGCCGACAGGGTGTTGGCTACACCTTC. The V and J genes are TRBV12-3 or TRBV12-4 and TRBJ1-2, with TRBD1 matching 7 bases. V lost 6 bases to trimming and J lost 7 bases; unmatched junction nucleotides: 11. The CDR3 is 14 amino acids.

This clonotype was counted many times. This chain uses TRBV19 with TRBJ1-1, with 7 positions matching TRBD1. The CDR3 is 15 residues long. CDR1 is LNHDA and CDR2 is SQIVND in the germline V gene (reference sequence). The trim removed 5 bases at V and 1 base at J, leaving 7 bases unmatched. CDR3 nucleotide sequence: TGTGCCAGTAGTCTGCAGGGGGGTACGAACACTGAAGCTTTCTTT. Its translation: CASSLQGGTNTEAFF.

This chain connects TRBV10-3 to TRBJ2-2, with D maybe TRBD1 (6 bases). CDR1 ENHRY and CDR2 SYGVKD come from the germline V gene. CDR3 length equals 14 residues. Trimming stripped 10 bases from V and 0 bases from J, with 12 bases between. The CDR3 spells CATPDRANTGELFF. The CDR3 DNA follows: TGTGCCACCCCGGACAGAGCGAACACCGGGGAGCTGTTTTTT.

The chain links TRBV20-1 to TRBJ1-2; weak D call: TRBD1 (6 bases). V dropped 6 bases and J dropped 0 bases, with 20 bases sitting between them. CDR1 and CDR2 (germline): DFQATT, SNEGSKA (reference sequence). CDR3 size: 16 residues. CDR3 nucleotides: TGCAGTGCCACAGTTTGGACGAGGGACACTAACTATGGCTACACCTTC. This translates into CSATVWTRDTNYGYTF.

CDR3 sequence (DNA): TGTGCCAGCAGCGTAGGCCTAGCGGGGAACACTGAAGCTTTCTTT. It yields the protein CASSVGLAGNTEAFF. This chain links TRBV9 with TRBJ1-1; D unclear. The V gene lost 0 bases and the J gene lost 1 base, with 10 bases spanning the gap. The CDR3 extends over 15 amino acids. Germline values: CDR1 SGDLS, CDR2 YYNGEE.

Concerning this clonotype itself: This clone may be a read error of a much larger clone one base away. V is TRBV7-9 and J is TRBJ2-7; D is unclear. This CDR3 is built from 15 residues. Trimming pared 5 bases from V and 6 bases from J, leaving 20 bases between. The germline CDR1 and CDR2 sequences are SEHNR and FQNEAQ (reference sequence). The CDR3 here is CASSALFTSDSEQYF. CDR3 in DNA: TGTGCCAGCAGCGCCCTCTTTACCAGCGACTCCGAGCAGTACTTC.

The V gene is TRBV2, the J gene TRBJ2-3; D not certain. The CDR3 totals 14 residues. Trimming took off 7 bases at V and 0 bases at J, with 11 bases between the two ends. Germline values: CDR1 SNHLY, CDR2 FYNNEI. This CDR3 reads CASTFDTSTDTQYF. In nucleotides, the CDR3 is TGTGCCAGCACGTTCGATACTAGCACAGATACGCAGTATTTT.

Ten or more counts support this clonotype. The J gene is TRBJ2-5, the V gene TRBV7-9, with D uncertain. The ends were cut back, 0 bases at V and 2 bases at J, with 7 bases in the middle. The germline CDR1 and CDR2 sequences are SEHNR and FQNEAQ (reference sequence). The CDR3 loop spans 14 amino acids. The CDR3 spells CASSLAQRQETQYF. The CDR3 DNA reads TGTGCCAGCAGCTTAGCGCAAAGACAAGAGACCCAGTACTTC.

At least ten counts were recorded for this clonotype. The CDR3 region is CSARAYRVDEKLFF. In DNA form, the CDR3 reads TGCAGTGCTAGAGCTTACAGGGTCGATGAAAAACTGTTTTTT. J is TRBJ1-4 and V is TRBV20-1; D may be TRBD1 (6 bases). V was clipped by 1 base and J by 6 bases, with 12 bases between them. CDR1 is DFQATT and CDR2 is SNEGSKA in the germline V gene (reference sequence). The CDR3 spans 14 residues.

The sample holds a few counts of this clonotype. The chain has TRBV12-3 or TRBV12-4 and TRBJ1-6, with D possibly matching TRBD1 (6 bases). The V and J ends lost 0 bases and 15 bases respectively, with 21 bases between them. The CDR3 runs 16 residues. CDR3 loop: CASSLARPGALSHLHF. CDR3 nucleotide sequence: TGTGCCAGCAGTTTAGCCCGCCCGGGGGCGCTTAGTCACCTCCACTTT.

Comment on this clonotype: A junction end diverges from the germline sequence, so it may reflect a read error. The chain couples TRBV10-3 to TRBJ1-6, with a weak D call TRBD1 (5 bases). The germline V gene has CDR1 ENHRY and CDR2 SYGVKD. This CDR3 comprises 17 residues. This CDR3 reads CASSYSPGTDYNSPLHF. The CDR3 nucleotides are TGTGCCAGCAGTTACTCGCCCGGGACGGATTATAATTCACCCCTCCACTTT.

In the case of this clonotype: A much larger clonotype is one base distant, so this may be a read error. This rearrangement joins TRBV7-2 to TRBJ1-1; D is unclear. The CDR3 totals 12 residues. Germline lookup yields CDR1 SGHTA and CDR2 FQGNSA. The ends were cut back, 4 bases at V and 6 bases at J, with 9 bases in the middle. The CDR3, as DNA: TGTGCCAGCAGCTCGCGGTGGCCTGAAGCTTTCTTT. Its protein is CASSSRWPEAFF.

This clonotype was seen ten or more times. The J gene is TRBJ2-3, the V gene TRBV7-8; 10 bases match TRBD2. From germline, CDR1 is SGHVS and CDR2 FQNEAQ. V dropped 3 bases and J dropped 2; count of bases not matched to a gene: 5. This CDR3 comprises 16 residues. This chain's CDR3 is CASSLGLAIHTDTQYF. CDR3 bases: TGTGCCAGCAGCTTGGGACTAGCGATACACACAGATACGCAGTATTTT.

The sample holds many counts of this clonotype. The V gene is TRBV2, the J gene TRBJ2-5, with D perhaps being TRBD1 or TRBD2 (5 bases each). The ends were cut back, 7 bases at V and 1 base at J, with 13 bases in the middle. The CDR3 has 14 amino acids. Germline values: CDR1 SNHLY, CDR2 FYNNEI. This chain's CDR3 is CASKIGTSQETQYF. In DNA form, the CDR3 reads TGTGCCAGCAAAATCGGGACCTCCCAAGAGACCCAGTACTTC.